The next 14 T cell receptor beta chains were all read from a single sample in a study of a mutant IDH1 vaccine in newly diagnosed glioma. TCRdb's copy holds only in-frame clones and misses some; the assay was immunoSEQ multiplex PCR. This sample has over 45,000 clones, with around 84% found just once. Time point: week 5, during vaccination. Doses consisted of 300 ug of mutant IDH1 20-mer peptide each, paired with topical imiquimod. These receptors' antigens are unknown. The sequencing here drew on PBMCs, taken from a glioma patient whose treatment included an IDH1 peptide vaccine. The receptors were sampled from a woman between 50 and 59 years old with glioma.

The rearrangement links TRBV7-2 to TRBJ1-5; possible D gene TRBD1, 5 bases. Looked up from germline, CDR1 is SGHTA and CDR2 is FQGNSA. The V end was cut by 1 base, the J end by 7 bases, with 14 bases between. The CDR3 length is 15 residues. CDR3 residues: CASSLDAGSRQPQHF. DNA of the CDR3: TGTGCCAGCAGCTTAGACGCAGGGTCTCGACAGCCCCAGCATTTT.

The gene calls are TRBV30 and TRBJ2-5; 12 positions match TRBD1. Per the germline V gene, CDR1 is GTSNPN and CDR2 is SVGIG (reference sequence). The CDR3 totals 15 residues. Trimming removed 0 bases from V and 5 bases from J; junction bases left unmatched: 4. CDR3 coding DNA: TGTGCCTGGAGTGTAGGGACAGGGGGCATGGAGACCCAGTACTTC. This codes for CAWSVGTGGMETQYF. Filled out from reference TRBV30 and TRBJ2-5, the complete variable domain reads SQTIHQWPATLVQPVGSPLSLECTVEGTSNPNLYWYRQAAGRGLQLLFYSVGIGQISSEVPQNLSASRPQDRQFILSSKKLLLSDSGFYLCAWSVGTGGMETQYFGPGTRLLVL.

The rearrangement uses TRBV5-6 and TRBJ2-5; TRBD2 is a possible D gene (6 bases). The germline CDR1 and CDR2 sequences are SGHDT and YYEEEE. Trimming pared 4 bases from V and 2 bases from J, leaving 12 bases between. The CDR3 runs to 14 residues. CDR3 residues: CASSRSGGQETQYF. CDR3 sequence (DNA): TGTGCCAGCAGCAGGTCAGGAGGGCAAGAGACCCAGTACTTC.

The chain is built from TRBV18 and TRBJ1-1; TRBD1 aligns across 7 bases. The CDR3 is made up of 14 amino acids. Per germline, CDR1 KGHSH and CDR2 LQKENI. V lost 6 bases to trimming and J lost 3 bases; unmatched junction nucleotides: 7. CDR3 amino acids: CASSTNTGDTEAFF. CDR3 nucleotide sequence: TGTGCCAGCTCGACCAATACAGGGGACACTGAAGCTTTCTTT.

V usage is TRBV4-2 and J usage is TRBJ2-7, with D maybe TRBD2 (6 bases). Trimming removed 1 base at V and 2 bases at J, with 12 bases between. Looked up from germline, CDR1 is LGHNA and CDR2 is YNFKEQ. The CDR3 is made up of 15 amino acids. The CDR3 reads CASSQVRGFPYEQYF. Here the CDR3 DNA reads TGTGCCAGCAGCCAAGTGCGGGGTTTTCCCTACGAGCAGTACTTC.

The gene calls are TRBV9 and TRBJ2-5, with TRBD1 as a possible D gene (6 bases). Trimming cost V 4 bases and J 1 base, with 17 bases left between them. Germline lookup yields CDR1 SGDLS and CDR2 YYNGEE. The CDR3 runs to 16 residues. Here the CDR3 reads CASSSSPGHGQETQYF. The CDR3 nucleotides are TGTGCCAGCAGCTCTTCTCCGGGACATGGCCAAGAGACCCAGTACTTC.

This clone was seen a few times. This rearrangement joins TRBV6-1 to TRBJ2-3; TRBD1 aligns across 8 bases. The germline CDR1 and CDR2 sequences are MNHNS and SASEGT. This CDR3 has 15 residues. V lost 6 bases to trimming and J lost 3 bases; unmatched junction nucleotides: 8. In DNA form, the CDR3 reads TGTGCCAGCAGGTCGGGACAGGTCACAACAGATACGCAGTATTTT. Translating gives CASRSGQVTTDTQYF.

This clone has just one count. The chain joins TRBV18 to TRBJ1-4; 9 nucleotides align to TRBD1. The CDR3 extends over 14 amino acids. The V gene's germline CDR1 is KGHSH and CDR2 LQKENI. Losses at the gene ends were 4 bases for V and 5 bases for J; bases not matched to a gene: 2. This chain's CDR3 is CASSRGQGNEKLFF. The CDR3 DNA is TGTGCCAGCTCACGAGGACAGGGGAATGAAAAACTGTTTTTT.

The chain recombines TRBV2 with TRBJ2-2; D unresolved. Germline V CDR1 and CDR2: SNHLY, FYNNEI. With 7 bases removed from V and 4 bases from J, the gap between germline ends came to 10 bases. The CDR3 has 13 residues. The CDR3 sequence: CASTILGTGELFF. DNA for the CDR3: TGTGCCAGCACTATCCTTGGCACCGGGGAGCTGTTTTTT.

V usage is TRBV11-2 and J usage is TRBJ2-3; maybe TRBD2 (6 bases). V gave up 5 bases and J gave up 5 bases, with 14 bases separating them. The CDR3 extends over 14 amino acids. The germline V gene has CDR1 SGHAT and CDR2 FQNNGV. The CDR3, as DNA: TGTGCCAGCAGCGGAGGGGTAGTTGGAGATACGCAGTATTTT. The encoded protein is CASSGGVVGDTQYF.

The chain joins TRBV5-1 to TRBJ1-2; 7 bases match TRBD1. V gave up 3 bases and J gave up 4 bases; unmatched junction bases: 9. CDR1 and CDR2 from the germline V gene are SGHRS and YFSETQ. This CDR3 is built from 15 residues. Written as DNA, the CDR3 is TGCGCCAGCAGCTCCGCACAGGGGTCTGTCTATGGCTACACCTTC. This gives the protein CASSSAQGSVYGYTF. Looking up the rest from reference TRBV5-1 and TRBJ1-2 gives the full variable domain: KAGVTQTPRYLIKTRGQQVTLSCSPISGHRSVSWYQQTPGQGLQFLFEYFSETQRNKGNFPGRFSGRQFSNSRSEMNVSTLELGDSALYLCASSSAQGSVYGYTFGSGTRLTVV.

Written as DNA, the CDR3 is TGTGCCAGCAGCCAACTGGACTCGAACACCGGGGAGCTGTTTTTT. It encodes CASSQLDSNTGELFF. The rearrangement links TRBV4-2 to TRBJ2-2; D possibly corresponds to TRBD2 (5 bases). The CDR3 spans 15 residues. Germline CDR1 reads LGHNA; CDR2 reads YNFKEQ. Trimming cost V 2 bases and J 0 bases, with 7 bases left between them.

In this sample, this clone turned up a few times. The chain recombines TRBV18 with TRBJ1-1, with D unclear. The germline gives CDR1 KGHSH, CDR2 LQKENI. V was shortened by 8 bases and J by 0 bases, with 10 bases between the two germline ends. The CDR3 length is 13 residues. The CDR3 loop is CASTAIMNTEAFF. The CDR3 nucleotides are TGTGCCAGCACGGCTATTATGAACACTGAAGCTTTCTTT. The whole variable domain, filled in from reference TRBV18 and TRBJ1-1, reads NAGVMQNPRHLVRRRGQEARLRCSPMKGHSHVYWYRQLPEEGLKFMVYLQKENIIDESGMPKERFSAEFPKEGPSILRIQQVVRGDSAAYFCASTAIMNTEAFFGQGTRLTVV.

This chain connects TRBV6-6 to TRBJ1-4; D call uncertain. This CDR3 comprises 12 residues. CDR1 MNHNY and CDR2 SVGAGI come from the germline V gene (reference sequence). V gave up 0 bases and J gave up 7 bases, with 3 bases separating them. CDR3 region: CASSYSSEKLFF. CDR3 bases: TGTGCCAGCAGTTACTCGAGTGAAAAACTGTTTTTT.